This is a list of T cell receptor beta chains from one sample in a study of CD8 T cells in ankylosing spondylitis. TCRdb called the 5' RACE reads again in MiXCR, with one record for every CDR3 protein. The table includes hundreds of thousands of distinct CDR3 sequences, around 19% detected once. The specimen was blood, either unsorted or a sorted T cell fraction (not recorded which). The receptors originated from a male donor with ankylosing spondylitis or in good health (not recorded which). The CDR3 runs from the conserved cysteine through the conserved F or W.

TRBJ1-1,TRBV28,CASQDRGKTEAFF
TRBJ2-5,TRBV10-3,CAISGGEGETQYF
TRBJ1-5,TRBV20-1,CSALGQDNQPQHF
TRBJ2-3,TRBV5-6,CASSLGGQGTDTQYF
TRBJ2-3,TRBV27,CASSPRTGVTDTQYF
TRBJ2-3,TRBV30,CAWSVQGGTDTQYF
TRBJ2-1,TRBV9,CASSEGSVNNEQFF
TRBJ2-5,TRBV20-1,CSASRGMGETQYF
TRBJ1-1,TRBV5-1,CASSSLGGTEAFF
TRBJ2-1,TRBV29-1,CSVLPLDEQFF
TRBJ2-1,TRBV5-6,CASSSGTSGGWEQFF
TRBJ1-3,TRBV7-8,CASSKDGRSGNTIYF
TRBJ2-1,TRBV7-2,CASSTTGHEQFF